The 5 T cell receptor beta chains listed next were all sequenced from one sample in a study of cytomegalovirus exposure and HLA in healthy donors. Sequenced by immunoSEQ multiplex PCR; TCRdb stores in-frame clones only, minus some. The table shows roughly 73,000 clones, with about 94% occurring only once. The sample consisted of PBMCs. These receptors were taken from a young man in good health and CMV-seropositive.

This chain connects TRBV5-1 to TRBJ2-1; TRBD1 aligns across 7 bases. J was trimmed by 3 bases and V by 3 bases; bases with no gene match: 9. CDR1 is SGHRS and CDR2 is YFSETQ in the germline V gene. The CDR3 covers 16 residues. CDR3 nucleotide sequence: TGCGCCAGCAGCTCGGAGACAGGGTCGAGCTACAATGAGCAGTTCTTC. Translated: CASSSETGSSYNEQFF.

The chain has TRBV6-6 and TRBJ2-7, with TRBD2 matching 14 bases. The CDR3 is 14 amino acids. The J segment lost 9 bases and the V segment lost 6 bases, leaving 7 bases of the junction unmatched. Germline CDR1 is MNHNY and CDR2 is SVGAGI (reference sequence). CDR3 nucleotides: TGTGCCAGCAGCCGGGGACTAGCGGGAGTCGGGCAGTACTTC. Encoded protein: CASSRGLAGVGQYF.

V is TRBV6-4 and J is TRBJ2-1; TRBD2 matches 9 bases. This CDR3 comprises 11 residues. J gave up 16 bases and V 6 bases, and 7 bases lay outside the gene matches. Germline-derived CDR1 and CDR2 are MRHNA and SNTAGT. The CDR3 region is CASSAGGRQFF. The DNA for the CDR3 is TGTGCCAGCAGCGCGGGAGGGCGGCAATTCTTC.

V is TRBV7-9 and J is TRBJ1-5; D possibly corresponds to TRBD1 (6 bases). Germline V CDR1 and CDR2: SEHNR, FQNEAQ (reference sequence). V was pared by 0 bases and J by 6 bases, with 24 bases between. There are 19 residues in the CDR3. The CDR3 bases are TGTGCCAGCAGCTTAGCGATTCCATCAAGCACAGGGTTCAGTCAGCCCCAGCATTTT. This codes for CASSLAIPSSTGFSQPQHF.

DNA of the CDR3: TGTGCCAGCTTAGCGGTGGAGACCCAGTACTTC. This gives the protein CASLAVETQYF. The chain recombines TRBV2 with TRBJ2-5, with TRBD2 as a possible D gene (6 bases). The germline gives CDR1 SNHLY, CDR2 FYNNEI. Trimming took off 8 bases at V and 5 bases at J, with 9 bases between the two ends. There are 11 residues in the CDR3.